These 20 T cell receptor beta chains share one sample of origin, sequenced in a study of blood T cells in healthy people across ages. Combining a sample-barcoded 5' primer with a J-beta primer mix, a second PCR ran for about 6 to 11 cycles. TCRdb processed the 5' RACE reads anew with MiXCR; each CDR3 protein has one entry. This table has 1.5 million to 2 million distinct CDR3 sequences, about 30% appearing once. What was sequenced was blood. Receptors originate from a woman younger than 45 in good health.

The CDR3 DNA follows: TGCAGCGCTGTAGGGGGAGACCCATACAATGAGCAGTTCTTC. It specifies CSAVGGDPYNEQFF. The rearrangement uses TRBV29-1 and TRBJ2-1; a possible D gene is TRBD1 (6 bases). V lost 7 bases to trimming and J lost 4 bases, with 17 bases between them. The CDR3 is made up of 14 amino acids. Germline V CDR1 and CDR2: SQVTM, ANQGSEA.

V is TRBV27 and J is TRBJ2-4; D is perhaps TRBD1 (5 bases). The V gene's germline CDR1 is MNHEY and CDR2 SMNVEV (reference sequence). The V and J ends lost 6 bases and 7 bases respectively, with 13 bases between them. There are 13 residues in the CDR3. The CDR3 is CASRGQGQNIQYF. CDR3 bases: TGTGCCAGCAGGGGGCAGGGCCAGAACATTCAGTACTTC.

The chain employs TRBV7-9 and TRBJ1-4; D gene unclear. Trimming stripped 5 bases from V and 6 bases from J, with 13 bases between. CDR1 and CDR2 from the germline V gene are SEHNR and FQNEAQ (reference sequence). CDR3 size: 14 residues. The CDR3 sequence: CASSLAQAYEKLFF. The DNA of the CDR3 is TGTGCCAGCAGCCTGGCCCAGGCTTATGAAAAACTGTTTTTT.

This clonotype has more than one count but fewer than ten. V usage is TRBV12-5 and J usage is TRBJ1-5; D is unresolved. Germline CDR1 is LGHNT and CDR2 is FRNRAP. Trimming took 2 bases from V and 2 from J, leaving 16 bases between them. This CDR3 has 17 residues. The CDR3 DNA sequence: TGTGCTAGTGGTTTGATCCGCCTCGGGTTAGGCAATCAGCCCCAGCATTTT. Amino acids: CASGLIRLGLGNQPQHF.

The chain carries TRBV29-1 and TRBJ2-2, with 12 bases matching TRBD2. Germline V gives CDR1 SQVTM, CDR2 ANQGSEA. This CDR3 comprises 15 residues. The J segment lost 3 bases and the V segment lost 5 bases, leaving 4 bases of the junction unmatched. CDR3 region: CSVSRTSGDTGELFF. In nucleotides, the CDR3 is TGCAGCGTTTCAAGGACTAGCGGGGACACCGGGGAGCTGTTTTTT.

The table lists this clonotype with many counts. The gene calls are TRBV5-1 and TRBJ2-1; the match to TRBD1 covers 8 bases. V trimming: 8 bases; J trimming: 5 bases; junction bases outside the gene matches: 15. The CDR3 loop spans 16 amino acids. Germline V gene data show CDR1 as SGHRS and CDR2 as YFSETQ. CDR3 DNA sequence: TGCGCCAGTAAAGACTACCGGGACAGGATGAACAATGAGCAGTTCTTC. It specifies CASKDYRDRMNNEQFF. Full variable domain (outside the CDR3, taken from reference TRBV5-1 and TRBJ2-1): KAGVTQTPRYLIKTRGQQVTLSCSPISGHRSVSWYQQTPGQGLQFLFEYFSETQRNKGNFPGRFSGRQFSNSRSEMNVSTLELGDSALYLCASKDYRDRMNNEQFFGPGTRLTVL.

Ten or more counts support this clonotype. The chain has TRBV7-2 and TRBJ2-7; D gene uncertain. Deletions cut 1 base from V and 0 bases from J, with 13 bases between. This CDR3 comprises 16 residues. Germline values: CDR1 SGHTA, CDR2 FQGNSA. CDR3: CASSLVLGLSSYEQYF. The CDR3, as DNA: TGTGCCAGCAGCTTAGTGCTGGGGTTAAGCTCCTACGAGCAGTACTTC.

This clonotype was seen many times. The gene calls are TRBV10-1 and TRBJ2-1; D may be TRBD1 (5 bases). This CDR3 comprises 14 residues. Germline loops: CDR1 WNHNN, CDR2 SYGVQD (reference sequence). The germline V and J ends were trimmed by 4 bases and 6 bases, with 13 bases remaining between them. CDR3 nucleotide sequence: TGCGCCAGCAGTGTGAACAGGTTCCTCAATGAGCAGTTCTTC. It codes for CASSVNRFLNEQFF.

Concerning this clonotype itself: In this CDR3 the conserved last residue, phenylalanine or tryptophan, is missing, so a read error is likely. V is TRBV15 and J is TRBJ2-7; unclear D gene. Trimming pared 5 bases from V and 3 bases from J, leaving 11 bases between. CDR3 length: 13 amino acids. CDR1 is LNHNV, CDR2 YYDKDF, per germline (reference sequence). The chain's CDR3 is CATSGKHGYEQYC. CDR3 sequence (DNA): TGTGCCACCAGCGGAAAACATGGCTACGAGCAGTACTGC.

The J gene is TRBJ1-4, the V gene TRBV2; possible D gene TRBD1, 6 bases. V was shortened by 7 bases and J by 6 bases, with 18 bases between the two germline ends. CDR1 and CDR2 (germline): SNHLY, FYNNEI. This CDR3 has 15 residues. CDR3 DNA: TGTGCCAGCAACAGGCCGGGACAATTATATGAAAAACTGTTTTTT. Translated, it gives CASNRPGQLYEKLFF.

This clonotype appeared a few times. The gene calls are TRBV29-1 and TRBJ2-7; TRBD2 might be the D (5 bases). The CDR3 is 12 residues long. CDR1 and CDR2 (germline): SQVTM, ANQGSEA. The V gene lost 6 bases and the J gene lost 4 bases, with 13 bases spanning the gap. CDR3 loop: CSVRWESYEQYF. The CDR3 DNA reads TGCAGCGTACGATGGGAGTCTTACGAGCAGTACTTC.

This clonotype showed up many times. The chain combines TRBV7-9 with TRBJ2-6; tentative D call: TRBD2 (6 bases). V was clipped by 3 bases and J by 0 bases, with 15 bases between them. The CDR3 extends over 18 amino acids. The germline CDR1 and CDR2 sequences are SEHNR and FQNEAQ (reference sequence). CDR3: CASSFSVQDYSGANVLTF. The CDR3 DNA is TGTGCCAGCAGCTTCAGTGTACAGGACTACTCTGGGGCCAACGTCCTGACTTTC.

There are many counts of this clonotype. The CDR3, as DNA: TGTGCCAGCAGTCCGGGACTCGGTAACTACGAGCAGTACTTC. Protein: CASSPGLGNYEQYF. The gene calls are TRBV12-3 or TRBV12-4 and TRBJ2-7, with D perhaps matching TRBD2 (6 bases). V lost 5 bases, J lost 3 bases, and 14 bases lay in between. CDR3 length equals 14 residues.

Only a few counts were recorded for this clonotype. The rearrangement joins TRBV5-1 to TRBJ2-1; the match to TRBD2 covers 15 bases. CDR1 and CDR2 from the germline V gene are SGHRS and YFSETQ. The CDR3 loop spans 16 amino acids. With V trimmed by 3 bases and J by 6 bases, 4 bases remained unmatched. DNA of the CDR3: TGCGCCAGCAGCTGGACTAGCGGGGGGGGTCTCAATGAGCAGTTCTTC. It is translated as CASSWTSGGGLNEQFF.

The J gene is TRBJ2-1, the V gene TRBV5-1, with D possibly matching TRBD2 (6 bases). CDR1 SGHRS and CDR2 YFSETQ come from the germline V gene. The CDR3 sequence is 15 residues long. V was shortened by 4 bases and J by 6 bases, with 17 bases between the two germline ends. The DNA for the CDR3 is TGCGCCAGCAGCAGAGATGGTCGGAGGGTCAATGAGCAGTTCTTC. Translating gives CASSRDGRRVNEQFF. The complete variable domain, with remaining parts taken from reference TRBV5-1 and TRBJ2-1, reads KAGVTQTPRYLIKTRGQQVTLSCSPISGHRSVSWYQQTPGQGLQFLFEYFSETQRNKGNFPGRFSGRQFSNSRSEMNVSTLELGDSALYLCASSRDGRRVNEQFFGPGTRLTVL.

This rearrangement joins TRBV2 to TRBJ2-4, with 9 bases fitting TRBD2. The J call is in doubt because the DNA end fits TRBJ2-7 better. Germline loops: CDR1 SNHLY, CDR2 FYNNEI. This CDR3 region has 14 residues. The CDR3 DNA reads as TGTGCCAGCAGGTCGGCGGGAGGGAGTCGCGAGCAGTACTTC. Translating it yields CASRSAGGSREQYF.

Remarks on this clonotype: A read error may be the cause here, since a much bigger clone is one base away. The rearrangement uses TRBV21-1 and TRBJ2-7; no DNA check was done on the table's D call, TRBD2. TRBV21-1 is a listed pseudogene. This CDR3 has 14 residues. CDR3 coding DNA: TGTGCCAGCAGCAAAGGGGGTAGCGGGATCTCTCAGTACTTC. Translation: CASSKGGSGISQYF.

The chain employs TRBV20-1 and TRBJ2-1, with 14 bases matching TRBD2. The length of the CDR3 is 18 residues. Germline V gene lookup returns CDR1 DFQATT and CDR2 SNEGSKA (reference sequence). V lost 1 base to trimming and J lost 10 bases; unmatched junction nucleotides: 15. The CDR3 protein is CSARGPGTSGSSQREQFF. DNA of the CDR3: TGCAGTGCTAGAGGCCCGGGGACTAGCGGGAGTAGTCAGCGCGAGCAGTTCTTC.

The DNA for the CDR3 is TGTGCCAGCAGCGGCACGATAGGGATTCGTAATGAAAAACTGTTTTTT. Protein product: CASSGTIGIRNEKLFF. The V gene is TRBV6-5, the J gene TRBJ1-4; no clear D. Between the trimmed V and J ends, which lost 6 bases and 4 bases, there was a span of 18 bases. CDR1 and CDR2 (germline): MNHEY, SVGAGI. The CDR3 covers 16 residues.

As concerns this clonotype: A much bigger clone sits one base away, suggesting this may be a read error. The chain joins TRBV7-2 to TRBJ2-1; TRBD2 agrees at 13 bases. Germline V lookup: CDR1 SGHTA, CDR2 FQGNSA. This CDR3 is built from 15 residues. The CDR3 loop reads CAGSHDGLAGEEQFF. In nucleotides, the CDR3 is TGTGCCGGCAGCCACGACGGACTAGCGGGAGAGGAGCAGTTCTTC.